The clone carrying this T cell receptor (beta chain) came up many times. This sample was taken from a study of human T cells and chemical hapten exposure. Per germline, CDR1 MDHEN and CDR2 SYDVKM. The CDR3 totals 11 residues. V lost 3 bases and J lost 8, with 7 bases in between. One entry per CDR3 protein results from TCRdb running MiXCR on the RACE reads. The data contain around 85,000 distinct CDR3 sequences, approximately 12% of them seen just once; the ten biggest clones take up approximately 6.2%. As for time point: patch test 3, about 24 weeks after DPC sensitization. Treatment in this sample: therapeutic diphenylcyclopropenone sensitization with weekly scalp DPC.

The chain carries TRBV28 and TRBJ1-2, with D hard to call. This specimen consisted of whole blood, obtained in connection with sensitization to the hapten diphenylcyclopropenone (DPC). The receptor comes from a woman aged 45-59 years with alopecia areata. Some clones in this sample may be carry-over from other donors' samples. CDR3 in DNA: TGTGCCAGCAGTTTTAAAGAGGGCTACACCTTC. Translating gives CASSFKEGYTF.